The T cell receptor beta chain under discussion was sequenced for a study of T cell repertoires in cytomegalovirus infection. At the level of the study: From public TCR beta signatures came an indication of both CMV infection and matching HLA type. Whole-study results and caveats: The ex vivo response was dominated by HLA-C-restricted CMV-specific TCR beta clonotypes. Adding up the frequency of public TCR beta families identified people who carried CMV plus the relevant HLA.

Germline-derived CDR1 and CDR2 are DFQATT and SNEGSKA (reference sequence). CDR3 length: 15 residues. The ends lost 3 bases at V and 0 bases at J; junction bases unmatched: 5. TCRdb reprocessed the reads with MiXCR, giving one entry per CDR3 protein. This sample yields under 350,000 distinct CDR3 sequences, of which around 10% are seen a single time; less than 3% belongs to the top ten. About this clonotype itself: Its antigen is unknown.

Input material: PBMCs. This chain uses TRBV20-1 with TRBJ1-1; 9 bases match TRBD1. The sequence derives from a human donor in good health (CMV status not recorded). Some clones in this sample may be carry-over from other donors' samples. The CDR3 region is CSASWDRVMNTEAFF. For the CDR3, the DNA is TGCAGTGCTAGTTGGGACAGGGTGATGAACACTGAAGCTTTCTTT.